The T cell receptor beta chain described here comes from a study of cytomegalovirus exposure and HLA in healthy donors. General study points: There were around 160 TCR beta chains listed as cytomegalovirus-associated. High specificity and sensitivity for cytomegalovirus status were reported for the classifier.

The table lists this clone with a few counts. What it recognizes is unknown. Profiling relied on immunoSEQ multiplex PCR, and the TCRdb table lists in-frame clones only, not all of them. The sample shows approximately 150,000 clones, 87% of them seen only once. This CDR3 region has 11 residues. V was clipped by 5 bases and J by 11 bases, with 15 bases between them. Germline V gives CDR1 GTSNPN, CDR2 SVGIG (reference sequence). The chain uses TRBV30 and TRBJ1-1; maybe TRBD1 (5 bases). This TCR derives from a young man in good health and CMV-seropositive. Material for sequencing was PBMCs. The CDR3 reads CAWSRAGYAFF. Here the CDR3 DNA reads TGTGCCTGGTCTAGAGCAGGGTATGCTTTCTTT.